This T cell receptor (beta chain) was captured in a study of T cell changes during pregnancy in multiple sclerosis. This CDR3 has 14 amino acids. Method: immunoSEQ multiplex PCR; TCRdb's copy keeps in-frame clones and lacks some. The data show over 65,000 clones, with about nine tenths seen just once and 2.5% to 3% held by the top ten. This material consisted of peripheral blood, taken in the first trimester of pregnancy. This receptor was identified in a female donor with multiple sclerosis, enrolled in a pregnancy study. The V and J genes are TRBV21-1 and TRBJ1-2; the table's TRBD1 call for D was not verified on the DNA. TRBV21-1 is a known pseudogene. CDR3 sequence: CASSKGQITYGYTF. In DNA form, the CDR3 reads TGTGCCAGCAGCAAGGGACAGATAACTTATGGCTACACCTTC.